This passage covers 21 T cell receptor beta chains from one sample sequenced in a study of response to subunit inactivated influenza vaccine. Each CDR3 protein is one row after TCRdb ran MiXCR on the RT-PCR reads. The data contain 590,000 or so distinct CDR3 sequences, about 14% of them singletons. Sequences were derived from PBMCs from blood, sampled approximately 15 days before vaccination. The receptors here all came from a man over 45 who received an inactivated influenza vaccine.

This clonotype was detected only a few times. The rearrangement links TRBV18 to TRBJ1-2; unclear D gene. CDR1 KGHSH and CDR2 LQKENI come from the germline V gene. Deletions cut 3 bases from V and 9 bases from J, with 11 bases between. The CDR3 runs to 12 residues. The CDR3 DNA is TGTGCCAGCTCACCCGGGCCCGAAAGCTACACCTTC. Translation: CASSPGPESYTF. The full variable domain, its missing parts supplied by reference TRBV18 and TRBJ1-2, is NAGVMQNPRHLVRRRGQEARLRCSPMKGHSHVYWYRQLPEEGLKFMVYLQKENIIDESGMPKERFSAEFPKEGPSILRIQQVVRGDSAAYFCASSPGPESYTFGSGTRLTVV.

This clonotype was counted at least ten times. The CDR3 is CSVVRAGETQYF. In nucleotides, the CDR3 is TGCAGCGTTGTCAGGGCTGGGGAGACCCAGTACTTC. This chain connects TRBV29-1 to TRBJ2-5; D might be TRBD1 (5 bases). This CDR3 has 12 residues. CDR1 and CDR2 from the germline V gene are SQVTM and ANQGSEA. The V gene lost 4 bases and the J gene lost 5 bases, with 11 bases spanning the gap.

This clonotype came up a few times. The CDR3 DNA reads as TGTGCCAGCAGTCCCACCCCAGACGCTAACTATGGCTACACCTTC. Translated, it gives CASSPTPDANYGYTF. The chain has TRBV27 and TRBJ1-2; D gene uncertain. V gave up 5 bases and J gave up 0 bases, with 13 bases separating them. The germline V gene encodes CDR1 MNHEY and CDR2 SMNVEV (reference sequence). This CDR3 contains 15 residues.

This clonotype was counted only a few times. The gene calls are TRBV29-1 and TRBJ1-2; D not certain. CDR1 SQVTM and CDR2 ANQGSEA come from the germline V gene. The length of the CDR3 is 13 residues. V lost 4 bases, J lost 4 bases, and 13 bases lay in between. CDR3 DNA: TGCAGCGTTGGAAATAGGGCTGTCTATGGCTACACCTTC. Amino acid sequence: CSVGNRAVYGYTF.

The V and J genes are TRBV7-9 and TRBJ2-1; D is undetermined. Trimming left V 5 bases short and J 5 bases short, with 13 bases between. Germline values: CDR1 SEHNR, CDR2 FQNEAQ (reference sequence). The length of the CDR3 is 14 residues. CDR3 sequence reads: CASSPWGTHNEQFF. The CDR3 region has the DNA TGTGCCAGCAGCCCCTGGGGAACGCACAATGAGCAGTTCTTC.

This clonotype showed up just a few times. J is TRBJ2-7 and V is TRBV4-1; D is ambiguous. The CDR3 spans 13 residues. V lost 2 bases and J 4 bases, leaving 9 bases between the germline ends. Per the germline V gene, CDR1 is MGHRA and CDR2 is YSYEKL. CDR3 DNA: TGCGCCAGCAGCCAACAAGCCGGTTACGAGCAGTACTTC. It encodes CASSQQAGYEQYF.

The sample holds a few counts of this clonotype. The chain joins TRBV24-1 to TRBJ2-3, with D tentatively TRBD1 (6 bases). V lost 5 bases to trimming and J lost 5 bases, with 16 bases between them. Germline assignment: CDR1 KGHDR and CDR2 SFDVKD. This CDR3 is 15 amino acids long. The CDR3 DNA reads TGTGCCACCAGTGGTATGGGATCCAGGGGAGATACGCAGTATTTT. Residues: CATSGMGSRGDTQYF.

This clonotype was counted ten times or more. The CDR3 region is CASSQGLEAGGRDIQYF. In DNA, the CDR3 is TGTGCCAGCAGCCAAGGACTGGAGGCGGGGGGGCGGGACATTCAGTACTTC. The V and J genes are TRBV4-2 and TRBJ2-4, with 9 bases that match TRBD2. Trimming at V came to 1 base and at J to 8 bases, leaving 12 bases not matched to a gene. This CDR3 contains 17 residues. Germline CDR1 and CDR2: LGHNA and YNFKEQ.

This sequence joins TRBV12-3 or TRBV12-4 and TRBJ1-2; the match to TRBD1 covers 8 bases. V was pared by 5 bases and J by 1 base, with 9 bases of the junction left unmatched. The CDR3 spans 16 residues. CDR3 nucleotides: TGTGCCAGCAGTAGCGATCCGGGACAGGTTAACTATGGCTACACCTTC. Translation: CASSSDPGQVNYGYTF.

This clonotype occurred many times. This rearrangement joins TRBV5-1 to TRBJ2-7; D assignment may be TRBD1 or TRBD2 (5 bases each). The germline V gene encodes CDR1 SGHRS and CDR2 YFSETQ. The CDR3 runs 14 residues. Trimming pared 0 bases from V and 0 bases from J, leaving 7 bases between. The CDR3 is CASSLAGTSYEQYF. The CDR3 DNA sequence: TGCGCCAGCAGCTTGGCAGGGACCTCCTACGAGCAGTACTTC. Full variable domain (missing parts from reference TRBV5-1 and TRBJ2-7): KAGVTQTPRYLIKTRGQQVTLSCSPISGHRSVSWYQQTPGQGLQFLFEYFSETQRNKGNFPGRFSGRQFSNSRSEMNVSTLELGDSALYLCASSLAGTSYEQYFGPGTRLTVT.

This clonotype was observed a single time. The gene calls are TRBV10-3 and TRBJ1-1; 7 nucleotides align to TRBD1. J gave up 1 base and V 6 bases, and 5 bases lay outside the gene matches. The CDR3 is 14 residues long. Germline V gives CDR1 ENHRY, CDR2 SYGVKD. This chain's CDR3 is CAIRRAGGNTEAFF. The CDR3 nucleotides read TGTGCCATCAGGCGGGCAGGGGGGAACACTGAAGCTTTCTTT.

This clonotype was recorded many times. This rearrangement joins TRBV10-3 to TRBJ1-1; a possible D gene is TRBD1 (5 bases). This CDR3 has 13 residues. Germline V CDR1 and CDR2: ENHRY, SYGVKD. V was pared by 3 bases and J by 1 base, with 6 bases between. The CDR3, as DNA: TGTGCCATCAGTGATAGGGGGAACACTGAAGCTTTCTTT. Its translation is CAISDRGNTEAFF.

This clonotype showed up just a few times. The V call is TRBV7-2, the J call TRBJ2-7, with 8 bases aligning to TRBD1. From germline, CDR1 is SGHTA and CDR2 FQGNSA. This CDR3 comprises 16 residues. V lost 2 bases, J lost 4 bases, and 10 bases stayed unmatched. Written as DNA, the CDR3 is TGTGCCAGCAGCTTACGCGGGACAGGTAGCACGTACGAGCAGTACTTC. It codes for CASSLRGTGSTYEQYF.

The chain employs TRBV4-3 and TRBJ2-5; perhaps D is TRBD1 or TRBD2 (5 bases each). V shed 0 bases and J shed 5 bases, with 16 bases lying between them. Germline CDR1 reads LGHNA; CDR2 reads YSLEER. The CDR3 loop spans 16 amino acids. CDR3 sequence: CASSQDSAGRAETQYF. Here the CDR3 DNA reads TGCGCCAGCAGCCAAGATTCCGCAGGGAGAGCGGAGACCCAGTACTTC.

This chain uses TRBV7-2 with TRBJ2-4; D not resolved. The CDR3 length is 16 residues. CDR1 is SGHTA and CDR2 is FQGNSA in the germline V gene. V was pared by 2 bases and J by 6 bases, with 17 bases between. CDR3 coding DNA: TGTGCCAGCAGCTTAAGTAAAGTTGCCGATGGAAACATTCAGTACTTC. Translating gives CASSLSKVADGNIQYF.

This rearrangement joins TRBV24-1 to TRBJ2-5; no firm D call. The CDR3 is 14 amino acids. Germline V CDR1 and CDR2: KGHDR, SFDVKD. The V and J ends lost 10 bases and 5 bases respectively, with 19 bases between them. The CDR3 is CATPAPPERETQYF. Written as DNA, the CDR3 is TGTGCCACACCTGCCCCCCCGGAGCGTGAGACCCAGTACTTC.

This chain links TRBV7-2 with TRBJ1-4, with 7 bases matching TRBD1. The CDR3 extends over 15 amino acids. The junction had 9 bases not matched to a gene; V was cut back by 6 bases and J by 5 bases. The V gene's germline CDR1 is SGHTA and CDR2 FQGNSA. CDR3 nucleotide sequence: TGTGCCAGCAGTACGCCGAGACAGGGCAATGAAAAACTGTTTTTT. It is translated as CASSTPRQGNEKLFF.

This clonotype was detected a few times. The J gene is TRBJ2-1, the V gene TRBV7-2; 10 nucleotides agree with TRBD2. Germline CDR1 and CDR2: SGHTA and FQGNSA. This CDR3 comprises 16 residues. V lost 6 bases, J lost 7 bases, and 12 bases stayed unmatched. CDR3 protein: CASRGSLAGALNEQFF. The CDR3 DNA sequence: TGTGCCAGCAGGGGGTCCCTAGCGGGGGCCTTGAATGAGCAGTTCTTC.

The rearrangement uses TRBV28 and TRBJ2-2, with D tentatively TRBD2 (6 bases). The CDR3 has 15 amino acids. Germline CDR1 MDHEN, CDR2 SYDVKM. V was trimmed by 6 bases and J by 1 base, leaving 12 bases between them. CDR3 residues: CASRGGAVNTGELFF. The CDR3, as DNA: TGTGCCAGCAGGGGCGGGGCTGTGAACACCGGGGAGCTGTTTTTT.

This clonotype was seen a handful of times. This rearrangement joins TRBV7-6 to TRBJ2-6; 12 bases align to TRBD1. This CDR3 region has 19 residues. V shed 0 bases and J 4 bases; nucleotides not matched to a gene: 7. Germline V gene data show CDR1 as SGHVS and CDR2 as FNYEAQ. The CDR3, as DNA: TGTGCCAGCAGCTTAGCGGGGGGACAGGGGGCAGGAGGGGCCAACGTCCTGACTTTC. Its translation: CASSLAGGQGAGGANVLTF.

The CDR3 protein is CSARGTSSYNEQFF. CDR3 nucleotide sequence: TGCAGTGCTAGAGGTACAAGCTCCTACAATGAGCAGTTCTTC. The J gene is TRBJ2-1, the V gene TRBV20-1; D is ambiguous. This CDR3 has 14 residues. Germline values: CDR1 DFQATT, CDR2 SNEGSKA (reference sequence). V shed 1 base and J shed 0 bases, with 7 bases lying between them.